The 9 T cell receptor beta chains in this list originate from one sample, sequenced in a study of OX40 agonist ivuxolimab in advanced cancers. The method was immunoSEQ multiplex PCR; TCRdb's version includes in-frame clones alone and lacks a portion of them. The sample lists about 75,000 clones, 70% to 90% occurring once. Material: CD4+ or CD8+ T cells sorted from blood, obtained in a trial of the OX40 agonist ivuxolimab. The receptors originated from an adult with an advanced solid tumor such as melanoma, head and neck, liver or kidney cancer.

The CDR3 sequence: CASSESRTYLSGNTIYF. DNA of the CDR3: TGTGCCAGCAGTGAATCGCGAACCTACCTTTCTGGAAACACCATATATTTT. V and J are TRBV2 and TRBJ1-3, with D unresolved. The CDR3 sequence is 17 residues long. V gave up 2 bases and J gave up 1 base, with 15 bases separating them. Germline-derived CDR1 and CDR2 are SNHLY and FYNNEI.

The chain joins TRBV7-9 to TRBJ2-7, with 8 bases that match TRBD2. Trimming cost V 5 bases and J 9 bases; bases outside gene matches: 18. In germline, CDR1 is SEHNR, CDR2 FQNEAQ (reference sequence). The CDR3 runs 16 residues. Here the CDR3 DNA reads TGTGCCAGCAGCCCCTTTGGACTAGCTCTAAGTGAACGGCAGTACTTC. It specifies CASSPFGLALSERQYF. The whole variable domain, remainder taken from reference TRBV7-9 and TRBJ2-7, is DTGVSQNPRHKITKRGQNVTFRCDPISEHNRLYWYRQTLGQGPEFLTYFQNEAQLEKSRLLSDRFSAERPKGSFSTLEIQRTEQGDSAMYLCASSPFGLALSERQYFGPGTRLTVT.

CDR3 in amino acids: CASSFYFRGLMEQYF. The CDR3 region has the DNA TGTGCCAGCAGCTTTTATTTCAGGGGGCTGATGGAGCAGTACTTC. The V and J genes are TRBV5-6 and TRBJ2-7; TRBD1 matches at 8 bases. The CDR3 spans 15 residues. The germline gives CDR1 SGHDT, CDR2 YYEEEE. Trimming removed 2 bases from V and 7 bases from J; junction bases left unmatched: 11.

This chain links TRBV5-1 with TRBJ2-1, with TRBD2 matching 13 bases. The CDR3 sequence is 19 residues long. The V gene's germline CDR1 is SGHRS and CDR2 YFSETQ. Trimming cost V 0 bases and J 0 bases; bases outside gene matches: 6. The CDR3 DNA is TGCGCCAGCAGCTTGGTGTGGACTAGCGGGAGTCGCTCCTACAATGAGCAGTTCTTC. Translating it yields CASSLVWTSGSRSYNEQFF.

V usage is TRBV7-6 and J usage is TRBJ2-2; tentatively, D is TRBD1 (5 bases). The V and J ends lost 2 bases and 4 bases respectively, with 14 bases between them. Germline assignment: CDR1 SGHVS and CDR2 FNYEAQ. The CDR3 loop spans 16 amino acids. The CDR3, as DNA: TGTGCCAGCAGCTTACACGACAGTGGTAGCACCGGGGAGCTGTTTTTT. Amino acid sequence: CASSLHDSGSTGELFF.

This clone was detected once. V gene TRBV6-5 combines with J gene TRBJ2-7; D unclear. The CDR3 totals 13 residues. Germline CDR1 is MNHEY and CDR2 is SVGAGI. The germline V and J ends were trimmed by 0 bases and 2 bases, with 5 bases remaining between them. The CDR3 DNA reads as TGTGCCAGCAGTTACTCCCCCGCCTACGAGCAGTACTTC. Amino acid sequence: CASSYSPAYEQYF.

In this sample, this clone turned up a few times. This chain connects TRBV5-6 to TRBJ1-2; D is ambiguous. This CDR3 is 12 amino acids long. V dropped 1 base and J dropped 4 bases, with 5 bases sitting between them. Looked up from germline, CDR1 is SGHDT and CDR2 is YYEEEE. In DNA, the CDR3 is TGTGCCAGCAGCTTGACAGTCTATGGCTACACCTTC. Protein product: CASSLTVYGYTF.

J is TRBJ1-1 and V is TRBV27; the match to TRBD1 covers 7 bases. V was pared by 5 bases and J by 4 bases, with 10 bases of the junction left unmatched. Germline CDR1 reads MNHEY; CDR2 reads SMNVEV (reference sequence). The CDR3 is made up of 15 amino acids. The DNA for the CDR3 is TGTGCCAGCAGTCCAACAGGGGTTAGGGGCACTGAAGCTTTCTTT. It yields the protein CASSPTGVRGTEAFF.

This chain joins TRBV6-6 and TRBJ2-1, with 10 bases aligning to TRBD2. V trimming: 2 bases; J trimming: 6 bases; junction bases outside the gene matches: 4. This CDR3 is built from 15 residues. Germline CDR1 MNHNY, CDR2 SVGAGI (reference sequence). The CDR3 DNA follows: TGTGCCAGCAGTTACGGGGGGACTAGCGTCAATGAGCAGTTCTTC. Translated: CASSYGGTSVNEQFF.